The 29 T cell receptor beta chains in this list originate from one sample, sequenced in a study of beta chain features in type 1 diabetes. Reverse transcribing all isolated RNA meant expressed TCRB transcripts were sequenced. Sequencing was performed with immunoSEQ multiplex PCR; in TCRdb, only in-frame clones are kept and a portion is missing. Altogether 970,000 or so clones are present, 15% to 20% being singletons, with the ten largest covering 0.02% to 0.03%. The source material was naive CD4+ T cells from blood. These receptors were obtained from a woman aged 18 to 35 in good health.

The CDR3 DNA sequence: TGTGCCAGTAGTTGGAACTCTGGGGCCAACGTCCTGACTTTC. Translation: CASSWNSGANVLTF. This chain uses TRBV19 with TRBJ2-6; unclear D gene. CDR3 size: 14 residues. CDR1 and CDR2 (germline): LNHDA, SQIVND (reference sequence). Between the trimmed V and J ends, which lost 5 bases and 0 bases, there was a span of 5 bases.

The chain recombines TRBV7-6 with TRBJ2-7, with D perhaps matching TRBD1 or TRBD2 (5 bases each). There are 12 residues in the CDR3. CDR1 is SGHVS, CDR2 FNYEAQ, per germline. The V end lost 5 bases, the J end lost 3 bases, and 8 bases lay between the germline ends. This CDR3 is CASSGDGYEQYF. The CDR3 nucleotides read TGTGCCAGCAGCGGGGACGGCTACGAGCAGTACTTC.

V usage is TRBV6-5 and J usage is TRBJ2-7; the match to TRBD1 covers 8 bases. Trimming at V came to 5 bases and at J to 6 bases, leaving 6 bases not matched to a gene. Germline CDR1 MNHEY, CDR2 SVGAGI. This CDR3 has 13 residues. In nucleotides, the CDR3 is TGTGCCAGCAGTACCGGGACAGGCACCGAGCAGTACTTC. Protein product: CASSTGTGTEQYF.

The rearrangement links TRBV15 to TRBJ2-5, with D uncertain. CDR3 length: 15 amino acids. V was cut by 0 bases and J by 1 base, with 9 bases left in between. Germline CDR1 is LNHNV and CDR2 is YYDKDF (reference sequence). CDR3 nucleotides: TGTGCCACCAGCAGAGAAATGCGCCCCCAAGAGACCCAGTACTTC. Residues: CATSREMRPQETQYF.

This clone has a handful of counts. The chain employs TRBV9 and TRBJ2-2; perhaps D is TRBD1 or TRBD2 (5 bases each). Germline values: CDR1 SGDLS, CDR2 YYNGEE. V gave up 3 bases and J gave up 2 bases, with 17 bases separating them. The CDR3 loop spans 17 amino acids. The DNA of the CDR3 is TGTGCCAGCAGCGCCCACCCTGGGACGGGAAACACCGGGGAGCTGTTTTTT. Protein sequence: CASSAHPGTGNTGELFF.

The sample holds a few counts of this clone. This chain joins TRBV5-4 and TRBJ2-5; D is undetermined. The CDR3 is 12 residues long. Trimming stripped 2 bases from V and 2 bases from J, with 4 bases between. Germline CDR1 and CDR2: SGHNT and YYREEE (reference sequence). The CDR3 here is CASSFKQETQYF. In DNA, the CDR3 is TGTGCCAGCAGCTTTAAGCAAGAGACCCAGTACTTC.

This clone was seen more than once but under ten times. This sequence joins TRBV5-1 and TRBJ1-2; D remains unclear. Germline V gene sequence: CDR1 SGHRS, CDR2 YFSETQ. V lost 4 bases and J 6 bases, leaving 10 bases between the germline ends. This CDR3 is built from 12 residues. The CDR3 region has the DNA TGCGCCAGCAGCCACGGGGTAGATGGCTACACCTTC. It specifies CASSHGVDGYTF.

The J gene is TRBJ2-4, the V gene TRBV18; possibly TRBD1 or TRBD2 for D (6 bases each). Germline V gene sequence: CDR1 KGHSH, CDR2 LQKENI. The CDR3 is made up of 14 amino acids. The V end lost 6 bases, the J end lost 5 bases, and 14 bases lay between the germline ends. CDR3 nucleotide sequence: TGTGCCAGCTCGATGGGGGCTAGCGAAAACATTCAGTACTTC. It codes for CASSMGASENIQYF.

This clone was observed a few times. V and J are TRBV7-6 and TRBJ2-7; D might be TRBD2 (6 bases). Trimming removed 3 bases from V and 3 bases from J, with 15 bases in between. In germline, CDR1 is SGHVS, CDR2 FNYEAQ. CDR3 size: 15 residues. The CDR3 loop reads CASSFRDTEGYEQYF. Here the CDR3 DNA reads TGTGCCAGCAGCTTCCGCGACACGGAGGGCTACGAGCAGTACTTC. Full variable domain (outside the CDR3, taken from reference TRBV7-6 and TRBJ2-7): GAGVSQSPRYKVTKRGQDVALRCDPISGHVSLYWYRQALGQGPEFLTYFNYEAQQDKSGLPNDRFSAERPEGSISTLTIQRTEQRDSAMYRCASSFRDTEGYEQYFGPGTRLTVT.

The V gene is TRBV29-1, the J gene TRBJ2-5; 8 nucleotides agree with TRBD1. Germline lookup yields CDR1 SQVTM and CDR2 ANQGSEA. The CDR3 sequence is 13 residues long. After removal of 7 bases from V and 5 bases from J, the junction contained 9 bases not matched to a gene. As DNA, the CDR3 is TGCAGCGGTGGGACAGGCCGGGGGGAGACCCAGTACTTC. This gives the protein CSGGTGRGETQYF. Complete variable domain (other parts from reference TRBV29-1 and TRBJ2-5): SAVISQKPSRDICQRGTSLTIQCQVDSQVTMMFWYRQQPGQSLTLIATANQGSEATYESGFVIDKFPISRPNLTFSTLTVSNMSPEDSSIYLCSGGTGRGETQYFGPGTRLLVL.

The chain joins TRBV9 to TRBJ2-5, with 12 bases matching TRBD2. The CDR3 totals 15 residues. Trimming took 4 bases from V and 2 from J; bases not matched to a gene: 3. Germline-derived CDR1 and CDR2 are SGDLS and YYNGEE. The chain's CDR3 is CASSPGLAGQETQYF. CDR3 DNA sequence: TGTGCCAGCAGCCCCGGACTAGCGGGACAAGAGACCCAGTACTTC.

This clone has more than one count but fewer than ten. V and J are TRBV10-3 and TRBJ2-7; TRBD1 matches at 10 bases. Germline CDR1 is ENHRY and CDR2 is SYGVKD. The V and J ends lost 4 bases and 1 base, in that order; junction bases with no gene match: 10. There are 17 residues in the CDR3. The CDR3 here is CAISGGSDRGDSYEQYF. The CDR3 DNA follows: TGTGCCATCAGTGGAGGATCGGACAGGGGGGATTCCTACGAGCAGTACTTC.

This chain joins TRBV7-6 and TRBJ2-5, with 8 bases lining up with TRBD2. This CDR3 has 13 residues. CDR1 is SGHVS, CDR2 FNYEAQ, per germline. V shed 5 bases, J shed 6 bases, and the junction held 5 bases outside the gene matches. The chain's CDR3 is CASSPGLEKTQYF. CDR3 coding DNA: TGTGCCAGCAGCCCGGGACTAGAGAAGACCCAGTACTTC.

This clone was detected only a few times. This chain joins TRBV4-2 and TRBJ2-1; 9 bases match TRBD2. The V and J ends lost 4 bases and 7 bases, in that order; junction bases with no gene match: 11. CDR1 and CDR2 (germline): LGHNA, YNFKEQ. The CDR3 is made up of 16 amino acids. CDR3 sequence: CASSLVSGSLRNEQFF. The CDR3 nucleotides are TGTGCCAGCAGCCTCGTTAGCGGGAGCTTGAGAAATGAGCAGTTCTTC.

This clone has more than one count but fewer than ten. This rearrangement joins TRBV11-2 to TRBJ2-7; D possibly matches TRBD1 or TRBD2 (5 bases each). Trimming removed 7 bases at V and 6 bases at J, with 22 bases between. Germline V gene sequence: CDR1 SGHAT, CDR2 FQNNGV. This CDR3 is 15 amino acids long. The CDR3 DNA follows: TGTGCCAGCACCCTTCGGTGGGGACCGGGATTCGAGCAGTACTTC. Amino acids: CASTLRWGPGFEQYF.

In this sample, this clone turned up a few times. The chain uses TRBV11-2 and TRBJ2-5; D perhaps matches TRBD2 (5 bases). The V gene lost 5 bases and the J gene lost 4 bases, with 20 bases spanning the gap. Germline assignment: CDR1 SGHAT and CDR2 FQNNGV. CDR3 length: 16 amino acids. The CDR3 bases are TGTGCCAGCAGCCCCCCCCGCCGACCGGGGAGAGAGACCCAGTACTTC. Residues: CASSPPRRPGRETQYF.

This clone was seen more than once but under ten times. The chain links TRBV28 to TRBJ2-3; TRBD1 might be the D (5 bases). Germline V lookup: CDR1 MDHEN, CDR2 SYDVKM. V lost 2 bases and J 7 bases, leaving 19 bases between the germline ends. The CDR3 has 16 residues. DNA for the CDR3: TGTGCCAGCAGTTTAACTGGCGGTCCAGGGATGAATACGCAGTATTTT. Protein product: CASSLTGGPGMNTQYF. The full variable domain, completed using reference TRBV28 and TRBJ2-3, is DVKVTQSSRYLVKRTGEKVFLECVQDMDHENMFWYRQDPGLGLRLIYFSYDVKMKEKGDIPEGYSVSREKKERFSLILESASTNQTSMYLCASSLTGGPGMNTQYFGPGTRLTVL.

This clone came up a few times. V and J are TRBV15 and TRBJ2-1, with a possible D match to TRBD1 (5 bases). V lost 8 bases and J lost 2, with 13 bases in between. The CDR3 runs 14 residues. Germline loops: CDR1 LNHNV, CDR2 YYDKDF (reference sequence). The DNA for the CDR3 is TGTGCCACCCAAAGGCAGGGCCCCTACAATGAGCAGTTCTTC. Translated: CATQRQGPYNEQFF.

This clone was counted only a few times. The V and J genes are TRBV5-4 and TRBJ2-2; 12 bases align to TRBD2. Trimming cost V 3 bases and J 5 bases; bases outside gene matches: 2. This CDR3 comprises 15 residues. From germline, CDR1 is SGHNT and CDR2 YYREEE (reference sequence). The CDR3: CASSSTSGSTGELFF. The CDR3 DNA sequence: TGTGCCAGCAGCTCGACTAGCGGGAGTACCGGGGAGCTGTTTTTT.

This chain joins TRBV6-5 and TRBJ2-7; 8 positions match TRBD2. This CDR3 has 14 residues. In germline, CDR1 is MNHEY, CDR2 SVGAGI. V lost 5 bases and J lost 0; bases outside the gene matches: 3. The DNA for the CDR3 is TGTGCCAGCAGTCGTAGCGGGGCCTCCTACGAGCAGTACTTC. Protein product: CASSRSGASYEQYF.

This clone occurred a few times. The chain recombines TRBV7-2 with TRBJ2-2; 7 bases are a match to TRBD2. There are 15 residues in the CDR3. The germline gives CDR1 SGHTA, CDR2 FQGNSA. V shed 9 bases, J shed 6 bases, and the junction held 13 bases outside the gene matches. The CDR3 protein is CASKPGGSRPGELFF. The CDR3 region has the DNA TGTGCCAGTAAACCGGGCGGGAGTCGACCCGGGGAGCTGTTTTTT.

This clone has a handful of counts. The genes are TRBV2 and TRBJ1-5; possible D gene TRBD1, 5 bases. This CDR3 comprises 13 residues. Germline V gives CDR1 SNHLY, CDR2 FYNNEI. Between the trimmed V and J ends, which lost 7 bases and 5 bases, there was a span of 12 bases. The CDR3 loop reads CASTEDMYQPQHF. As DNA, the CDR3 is TGTGCCAGCACTGAGGACATGTATCAGCCCCAGCATTTT.

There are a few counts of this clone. CDR3 coding DNA: TGCAGTGCCCCGTGGTGGAATGAGCAGTTCTTC. Its translation: CSAPWWNEQFF. The chain links TRBV20-1 to TRBJ2-1; D unclear. CDR1 is DFQATT, CDR2 SNEGSKA, per germline (reference sequence). Deletions cut 6 bases from V and 7 bases from J, with 10 bases between. The CDR3 covers 11 residues.

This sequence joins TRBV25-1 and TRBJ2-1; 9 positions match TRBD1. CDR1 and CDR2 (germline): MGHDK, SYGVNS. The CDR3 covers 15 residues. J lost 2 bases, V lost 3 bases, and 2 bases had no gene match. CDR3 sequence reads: CASSEGTGTYNEQFF. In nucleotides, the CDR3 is TGTGCCAGCAGTGAGGGGACAGGGACCTACAATGAGCAGTTCTTC.

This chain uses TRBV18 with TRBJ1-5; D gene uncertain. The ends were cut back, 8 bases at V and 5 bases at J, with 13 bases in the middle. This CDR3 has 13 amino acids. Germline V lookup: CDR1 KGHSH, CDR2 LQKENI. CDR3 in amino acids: CASTGQADQPQHF. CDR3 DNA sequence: TGTGCCAGCACCGGGCAGGCGGATCAGCCCCAGCATTTT.

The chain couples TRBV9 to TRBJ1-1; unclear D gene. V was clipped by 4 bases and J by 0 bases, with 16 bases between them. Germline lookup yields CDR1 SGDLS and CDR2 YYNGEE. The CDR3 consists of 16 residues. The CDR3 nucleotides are TGTGCCAGCAGCCCCCGGGAGGGCAAGGTGAACACTGAAGCTTTCTTT. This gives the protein CASSPREGKVNTEAFF.

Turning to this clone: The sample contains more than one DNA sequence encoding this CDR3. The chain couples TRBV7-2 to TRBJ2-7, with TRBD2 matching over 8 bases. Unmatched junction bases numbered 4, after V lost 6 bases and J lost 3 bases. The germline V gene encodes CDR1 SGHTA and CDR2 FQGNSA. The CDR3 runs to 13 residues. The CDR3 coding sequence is TGTGCCAGCAGTCCCACTAGCGGCTACGAGCAGTACTTC. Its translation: CASSPTSGYEQYF.

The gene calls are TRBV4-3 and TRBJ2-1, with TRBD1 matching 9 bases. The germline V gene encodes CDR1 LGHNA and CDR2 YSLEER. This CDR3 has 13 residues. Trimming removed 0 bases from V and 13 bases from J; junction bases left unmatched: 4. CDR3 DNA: TGCGCCAGCAGCCAAGATATGACAGGGGGTCAGTTCTTC. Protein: CASSQDMTGGQFF.

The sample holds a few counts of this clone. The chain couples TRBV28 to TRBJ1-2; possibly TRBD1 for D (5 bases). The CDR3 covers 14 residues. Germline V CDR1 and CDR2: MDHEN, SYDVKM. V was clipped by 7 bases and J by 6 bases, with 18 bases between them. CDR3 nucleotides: TGTGCCAGCAATAGGGGCAGTACCGAGCATGGCTACACCTTC. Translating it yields CASNRGSTEHGYTF.